Below, 16 T cell receptor beta chains from the same sample are listed, as sequenced in a study of blood T cell repertoires in COVID-19. Using immunoSEQ multiplex PCR, the repertoire was profiled, and TCRdb retains in-frame clones only, with some absent. The sample includes about 120,000 clones, more than 70% of them seen just once. Sequenced material: peripheral blood. These receptor sequences come from a human donor in a cohort sampled during active COVID-19.

This clone was detected only once. The chain links TRBV7-2 to TRBJ1-5; D might be TRBD1 (6 bases). Germline CDR1 reads SGHTA; CDR2 reads FQGNSA. V gave up 0 bases and J gave up 7 bases, with 16 bases separating them. This CDR3 comprises 16 residues. The chain's CDR3 is CASSLAVSDSYQPQHF. DNA for the CDR3: TGTGCCAGCAGCTTAGCGGTTTCGGACAGTTACCAGCCCCAGCATTTT.

The genes are TRBV29-1 and TRBJ2-1, with 10 bases aligning to TRBD1. Germline assignment: CDR1 SQVTM and CDR2 ANQGSEA. Trimming cost V 5 bases and J 4 bases; bases outside gene matches: 5. The CDR3 runs 14 residues. The CDR3 DNA sequence: TGCAGCGTTTACGACAGGGGGCGTTACAATGAGCAGTTCTTC. This translates into CSVYDRGRYNEQFF.

The chain combines TRBV9 with TRBJ2-5, with 8 nucleotides matching TRBD1. Losses at the gene ends were 4 bases for V and 0 bases for J; bases not matched to a gene: 5. Germline-derived CDR1 and CDR2 are SGDLS and YYNGEE. The CDR3 consists of 15 residues. DNA of the CDR3: TGTGCCAGCAGCAAGCGACAGGGGTACCAAGAGACCCAGTACTTC. This sequence encodes CASSKRQGYQETQYF.

CDR3 DNA sequence: TGCGCCAGCAGCTTGTCCACCTACGAGCAGTACTTC. Its protein is CASSLSTYEQYF. The chain carries TRBV5-1 and TRBJ2-7; no reliable D call. V was trimmed by 1 base and J by 2 bases, leaving 4 bases between them. CDR1 is SGHRS, CDR2 YFSETQ, per germline. The CDR3 is 12 amino acids.

The J gene is TRBJ1-1, the V gene TRBV5-8, with 9 bases identical to TRBD1. The CDR3 consists of 17 residues. The trim removed 2 bases at V and 5 bases at J, leaving 13 bases unmatched. Germline V CDR1 and CDR2: SGHTS, YDEGEE. CDR3 in amino acids: CASSFRDRVFSGTEAFF. DNA of the CDR3: TGTGCCAGCAGCTTTCGGGACAGGGTTTTTTCGGGTACTGAAGCTTTCTTT. Together with reference TRBV5-8 and TRBJ1-1, the CDR3 gives the full variable domain: EAGVTQSPTHLIKTRGQQATLRCSPISGHTSVYWYQQALGLGLQFLLWYDEGEERNRGNFPPRFSGRQFPNYSSELNVNALELEDSALYLCASSFRDRVFSGTEAFFGQGTRLTVV.

This chain links TRBV5-1 with TRBJ2-7, with D possibly matching TRBD2 (6 bases). With 4 bases removed from V and 3 bases from J, the gap between germline ends came to 11 bases. This CDR3 comprises 13 residues. Germline CDR1 SGHRS, CDR2 YFSETQ. CDR3 residues: CASSRGGFYEQYF. The CDR3 DNA is TGCGCCAGCAGCCGCGGAGGGTTCTACGAGCAGTACTTC.

This clone was counted once. CDR3 sequence (DNA): TGCGCCAGCAGAGAAACAGGGCCTGCCTACGAGCAGTACTTC. Translation gives CASRETGPAYEQYF. The chain links TRBV10-2 to TRBJ2-7; a possible D gene is TRBD1 (6 bases). The length of the CDR3 is 14 residues. Germline CDR1 is WSHSY and CDR2 is SAAADI. Trimming pared 6 bases from V and 2 bases from J, leaving 14 bases between.

V gene TRBV5-1 combines with J gene TRBJ2-7; 11 nucleotides align to TRBD1. V dropped 2 bases and J dropped 3; count of bases not matched to a gene: 7. The CDR3 has 16 amino acids. Germline values: CDR1 SGHRS, CDR2 YFSETQ. CDR3 nucleotides: TGCGCCAGCAGCTTAGGACAGGGGGCGACCGGCTACGAGCAGTACTTC. As protein: CASSLGQGATGYEQYF.

This clone turned up a few times. The chain has TRBV5-6 and TRBJ2-5, with D possibly matching TRBD1 (5 bases). The CDR3 consists of 16 residues. Germline V gene sequence: CDR1 SGHDT, CDR2 YYEEEE. Trimming shortened V by 3 bases and J by 1 base, and 16 bases separated the two germline ends. The CDR3 sequence: CASSSSIGALQETQYF. CDR3 nucleotide sequence: TGTGCCAGCAGCTCTTCGATTGGGGCACTCCAAGAGACCCAGTACTTC.

The chain joins TRBV7-9 to TRBJ2-1; the D gene is possibly TRBD2 (6 bases). The length of the CDR3 is 17 residues. Germline CDR1 and CDR2: SEHNR and FQNEAQ (reference sequence). V lost 3 bases to trimming and J lost 1 base, with 16 bases between them. The CDR3 spells CASSFGYREPSYNEQFF. CDR3 DNA sequence: TGTGCCAGCAGCTTTGGTTACCGGGAGCCTTCCTACAATGAGCAGTTCTTC.

The chain joins TRBV9 to TRBJ2-1; D might be TRBD2 (6 bases). Trimming pared 0 bases from V and 2 bases from J, leaving 9 bases between. In germline, CDR1 is SGDLS, CDR2 YYNGEE. The CDR3 spans 15 residues. The CDR3 spells CASSVGGETYNEQFF. The CDR3, as DNA: TGTGCCAGCAGCGTAGGCGGGGAGACCTACAATGAGCAGTTCTTC.

V and J are TRBV10-3 and TRBJ1-1; D ambiguous. The CDR3 extends over 11 amino acids. V lost 10 bases to trimming and J lost 0 bases, with 6 bases between them. In germline, CDR1 is ENHRY, CDR2 SYGVKD. The chain's CDR3 is CATRMNTEAFF. CDR3 DNA sequence: TGTGCCACGCGCATGAACACTGAAGCTTTCTTT.

V gene TRBV28 combines with J gene TRBJ2-1, with D possibly being TRBD1 (6 bases). The ends were cut back, 6 bases at V and 9 bases at J, with 15 bases in the middle. The CDR3 sequence is 13 residues long. CDR1 and CDR2 (germline): MDHEN, SYDVKM. The CDR3 sequence: CASRTGGGVEQFF. The CDR3, as DNA: TGTGCCAGCAGGACAGGCGGTGGCGTTGAGCAGTTCTTC.

The V call is TRBV7-9, the J call TRBJ1-6; 10 bases match TRBD1. This CDR3 spans 15 amino acids. After removal of 0 bases from V and 7 bases from J, the junction contained 0 bases not matched to a gene. Per germline, CDR1 SEHNR and CDR2 FQNEAQ (reference sequence). CDR3 sequence (DNA): TGTGCCAGCAGCTTAGCGGACAGGGGGAATTCACCCCTCCACTTT. Translation gives CASSLADRGNSPLHF.

The chain employs TRBV27 and TRBJ1-1; TRBD1 is a possible D gene (5 bases). The CDR3 consists of 13 residues. Trimming cost V 2 bases and J 1 base, with 5 bases left between them. Germline assignment: CDR1 MNHEY and CDR2 SMNVEV (reference sequence). CDR3 sequence: CASSLGQNTEAFF. CDR3 bases: TGTGCCAGCAGTTTAGGACAGAACACTGAAGCTTTCTTT.

The V gene is TRBV19, the J gene TRBJ1-5; possible D gene TRBD1, 6 bases. The CDR3 covers 15 residues. The germline CDR1 and CDR2 sequences are LNHDA and SQIVND (reference sequence). V was clipped by 4 bases and J by 6 bases, with 16 bases between them. The CDR3 protein is CASSTYRERGQPQHF. Written as DNA, the CDR3 is TGTGCCAGTAGTACTTACAGGGAAAGGGGTCAGCCCCAGCATTTT.